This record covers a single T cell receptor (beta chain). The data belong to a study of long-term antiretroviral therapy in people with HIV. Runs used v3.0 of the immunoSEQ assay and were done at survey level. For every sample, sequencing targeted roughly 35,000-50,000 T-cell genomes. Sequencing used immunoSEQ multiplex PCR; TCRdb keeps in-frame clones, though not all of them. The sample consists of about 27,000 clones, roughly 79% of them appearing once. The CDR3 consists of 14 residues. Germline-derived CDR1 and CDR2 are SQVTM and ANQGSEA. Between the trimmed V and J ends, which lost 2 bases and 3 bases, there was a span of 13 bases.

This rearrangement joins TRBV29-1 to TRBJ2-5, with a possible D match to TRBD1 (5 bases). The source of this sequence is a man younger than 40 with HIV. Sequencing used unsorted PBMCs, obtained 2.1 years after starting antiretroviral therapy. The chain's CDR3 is CSVEIADREETQYF. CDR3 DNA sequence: TGCAGCGTTGAAATTGCTGACAGAGAAGAGACCCAGTACTTC.